This T cell receptor beta chain came from a study of blood T cells in healthy people across ages. This CDR3 has 14 residues. V dropped 8 bases and J dropped 1 base, with 14 bases sitting between them. In germline, CDR1 is MDHEN, CDR2 SYDVKM. Next came a second PCR, run for about 6 to 11 cycles, which used a sample-barcoded 5' primer along with a J-beta primer mix. A single record per CDR3 protein comes from TCRdb applying MiXCR to the 5' RACE reads. The sample contains over 1,500,000 distinct CDR3 sequences, roughly 49% of which appear only once. Notes on the study in general: Strong correlation existed between TCR beta diversity and naive T cell percentage.

This clonotype was seen a handful of times. Its target is unknown. The rearrangement uses TRBV28 and TRBJ2-5, with D possibly being TRBD1 (5 bases). The sequenced sample was blood. This TCR derives from a woman between 35 and 50 years old in good health. The CDR3 is CASGVQGIQETQYF. CDR3 coding DNA: TGTGCCAGCGGGGTCCAGGGCATCCAAGAGACCCAGTACTTC.